One sample yielded the 5 T cell receptor beta chains listed below, sequenced in a study of tumor and adjacent non-tumor tissue in lung cancer. This sample's RNA came from whole unsorted tissue. The library came from three nested PCR rounds adapted from ARM-PCR protocols. TCRdb processed the multiplex PCR reads anew with MiXCR; each CDR3 protein has one entry. This table holds 90,000 to 130,000 distinct CDR3 sequences, 84% found once. Sequenced sample: lung tumor tissue. The receptors stem from a man between 70 and 80 years old with non-small cell lung cancer.

Remarks on this clonotype: This likely comes from a read error, as the CDR3 has no conserved phenylalanine or tryptophan at its end. It is unclear where the CDR3 begins or ends on the DNA, so no DNA is shown, and the CDR3 is as TCRdb lists it. The chain uses TRBV6-1 and TRBJ1-2; no check of the table's D call, TRBD1, against the DNA was made. Germline V CDR1 and CDR2: MNHNS, SASEGT. Including both end residues, the CDR3 is 15 amino acids long. This CDR3 reads CASSLRDKSNYGYSL.

A remark on this clonotype: A read error may produce the germline difference seen at one junction end. The chain joins TRBV5-5 to TRBJ1-2; no definite D call. CDR1 and CDR2 (germline): SGHKS, YYEKEE (reference sequence). The CDR3 is made up of 13 amino acids. The DNA of the CDR3 is TGTGCCAGCAGCTTGGATGGGTTCCATGGCTACACATTC. Translating it yields CASSLDGFHGYTF.

Remarks on this clonotype: The junction differs from germline at one of its ends, possibly a read error. The rearrangement links TRBV6-1 to TRBJ2-3; 11 bases are shared with TRBD2. The germline V gene has CDR1 MNHNS and CDR2 SASEGT. This CDR3 has 15 residues. The CDR3 reads CACSEASGRWDTQYF. The CDR3 coding sequence is TGTGCCTGCAGTGAAGCTAGCGGGAGGTGGGATACGCAATATTTT.

A word on this clonotype: Germline and junction disagree at one end, which may indicate a read error. The V gene is TRBV4-1, the J gene TRBJ1-1; possible D gene TRBD1, 5 bases. The germline V gene encodes CDR1 MGHRA and CDR2 YSYEKL. The CDR3 sequence is 15 residues long. This CDR3 is CTSIPGTATYTEAFF. The CDR3 DNA sequence: TGCACCAGCATCCCGGGGACGGCGACTTACACTGAAGCTTTTTTT.

This chain joins TRBV6-6 and TRBJ2-3; D gene uncertain. V was clipped by 0 bases and J by 14 bases, with 21 bases between them. The CDR3 runs 15 residues. Looked up from germline, CDR1 is MNHNY and CDR2 is SVGAGI (reference sequence). For the CDR3, the DNA is TGTGCCAGCAGTTACTCGATAGGACGCACAGATGTGCGGTATTTT. Translated, it gives CASSYSIGRTDVRYF.